The 28 T cell receptor beta chains below come from one sample, sequenced in a study of cytomegalovirus exposure and HLA in healthy donors. 13 Jbeta primers and 60 Vbeta primers were used for the PCR. Assay: immunoSEQ multiplex PCR; the TCRdb copy retains only in-frame clones and omits some. This sample has approximately 100,000 clones, with approximately 70% found just once. The sample consisted of PBMCs. Every receptor here comes from a woman between 65 and 79 years old in good health and CMV-seropositive.

This chain connects TRBV12-5 to TRBJ1-1, with D perhaps TRBD1 (5 bases). CDR1 LGHNT and CDR2 FRNRAP come from the germline V gene. The CDR3 contains 14 residues. Trimming pared 3 bases from V and 0 bases from J, leaving 8 bases between. DNA of the CDR3: TGTGCTAGTGGTTTAGGGGTTATGAACACTGAAGCTTTCTTT. Protein product: CASGLGVMNTEAFF.

The gene calls are TRBV6-5 and TRBJ1-5; D unresolved. V dropped 4 bases and J dropped 4 bases, with 11 bases sitting between them. The CDR3 has 14 amino acids. CDR1 and CDR2 (germline): MNHEY, SVGAGI. CDR3 in DNA: TGTGCCAGCAGTTTGTCTCTACAGAATCAGCCCCAGCATTTT. It is translated as CASSLSLQNQPQHF.

This rearrangement joins TRBV27 to TRBJ2-7; D is perhaps TRBD1 (5 bases). The CDR3 has 13 amino acids. V lost 11 bases to trimming and J lost 3 bases, with 17 bases between them. Germline V gives CDR1 MNHEY, CDR2 SMNVEV (reference sequence). The CDR3 protein is CAAGFGEGYEQYF. For the CDR3, the DNA is TGTGCCGCAGGGTTTGGGGAAGGCTACGAGCAGTACTTC.

This clone has a single count. The chain employs TRBV4-2 and TRBJ2-1; TRBD1 agrees at 7 bases. The germline gives CDR1 LGHNA, CDR2 YNFKEQ. The CDR3 is 14 residues long. Germline trimming cut 6 bases from V and 6 bases from J; bases unmatched to any gene: 8. For the CDR3, the DNA is TGTGCCAGCAGTTTAGGACAGGTACTCAATGAGCAGTTCTTC. This translates into CASSLGQVLNEQFF.

The CDR3 sequence: CASSDRERGTQPQHF. In nucleotides, the CDR3 is TGTGCCAGCAGTGACAGGGAGAGGGGGACTCAGCCCCAGCATTTT. The chain recombines TRBV2 with TRBJ1-5; a weak D match, TRBD1 (6 bases). The CDR3 is 15 amino acids. Between the trimmed V and J ends, which lost 3 bases and 6 bases, there was a span of 15 bases. The germline gives CDR1 SNHLY, CDR2 FYNNEI. The entire variable domain, with the rest obtained from reference TRBV2 and TRBJ1-5, is as follows: EPEVTQTPSHQVTQMGQEVILRCVPISNHLYFYWYRQILGQKVEFLVSFYNNEISEKSEIFDDQFSVERPDGSNFTLKIRSTKLEDSAMYFCASSDRERGTQPQHFGDGTRLSIL.

The chain employs TRBV25-1 and TRBJ1-1, with D possibly TRBD1 on 6 matching bases. Germline loops: CDR1 MGHDK, CDR2 SYGVNS. The CDR3 loop spans 14 amino acids. V lost 7 bases and J 0 bases, leaving 12 bases between the germline ends. CDR3 DNA sequence: TGTGCCAGCAAGAAGACAGGTATGAACACTGAAGCTTTCTTT. This sequence encodes CASKKTGMNTEAFF.

The chain joins TRBV6-4 to TRBJ2-3; 11 nucleotides line up with TRBD2. The CDR3 loop spans 16 amino acids. The V and J ends lost 4 bases and 2 bases, in that order; junction bases with no gene match: 5. The V gene's germline CDR1 is MRHNA and CDR2 SNTAGT. Here the CDR3 DNA reads TGTGCCAGCAGTGCCTCGACTAGCGGGGCCACAGATACGCAGTATTTT. Encoded protein: CASSASTSGATDTQYF.

The rearrangement joins TRBV4-1 to TRBJ1-5, with D uncertain. This CDR3 comprises 19 residues. Trimming took 3 bases from V and 2 from J, leaving 23 bases between them. Germline lookup yields CDR1 MGHRA and CDR2 YSYEKL. The DNA of the CDR3 is TGCGCCAGCAGCCAGGATGCCACCCCCATCTCGGGAGGCAATCAGCCCCAGCATTTT. Translation gives CASSQDATPISGGNQPQHF.

The chain carries TRBV21-1 and TRBJ2-5; TRBD2 is the table's D call and was not checked against the DNA. TRBV21-1 is termed a pseudogene. The CDR3 runs 14 residues. DNA for the CDR3: TGTGCCAGCAGCAAAGTGGATCCGCGGCAGACCCAGTACTTC. Translated: CASSKVDPRQTQYF.

V is TRBV5-1 and J is TRBJ1-3, with 10 bases that match TRBD1. This CDR3 comprises 17 residues. CDR1 and CDR2 from the germline V gene are SGHRS and YFSETQ. V lost 3 bases, J lost 1 base, and 7 bases stayed unmatched. The DNA for the CDR3 is TGCGCCAGCAGCTATGGACAGGGGGTATTGTCTGGAAACACCATATATTTT. Protein product: CASSYGQGVLSGNTIYF. The full variable domain, rest sourced from reference TRBV5-1 and TRBJ1-3, is KAGVTQTPRYLIKTRGQQVTLSCSPISGHRSVSWYQQTPGQGLQFLFEYFSETQRNKGNFPGRFSGRQFSNSRSEMNVSTLELGDSALYLCASSYGQGVLSGNTIYFGEGSWLTVV.

This chain links TRBV19 with TRBJ1-5, with unresolved D. This CDR3 has 15 residues. Per the germline V gene, CDR1 is LNHDA and CDR2 is SQIVND (reference sequence). With 5 bases removed from V and 10 bases from J, the gap between germline ends came to 21 bases. The DNA for the CDR3 is TGTGCCAGTAGTGGAGCTATGGTACCTGATTATCCCCAGCATTTT. Its protein product is CASSGAMVPDYPQHF.

This clone was seen a few times. In the same sample, other DNA sequences code for this CDR3. The J gene is TRBJ1-6, the V gene TRBV10-1, with 7 nucleotides matching TRBD1. Germline V gene lookup returns CDR1 WNHNN and CDR2 SYGVQD (reference sequence). This CDR3 spans 17 amino acids. V shed 5 bases, J shed 13 bases, and the junction held 20 bases outside the gene matches. CDR3 protein: CASSPHTDRRVSSPLHF. DNA of the CDR3: TGCGCCAGCAGTCCTCACACGGACAGGAGGGTGAGCTCCCCCCTCCACTTT.

The J gene is TRBJ1-2, the V gene TRBV2; 8 nucleotides align to TRBD1. This CDR3 spans 14 amino acids. Germline V gene sequence: CDR1 SNHLY, CDR2 FYNNEI. V gave up 2 bases and J gave up 6 bases; unmatched junction bases: 5. CDR3 sequence reads: CASSESRGRDGYTF. The DNA of the CDR3 is TGTGCCAGCAGTGAATCCAGGGGGCGCGATGGCTACACCTTC.

This clone occurred a few times. The chain combines TRBV10-2 with TRBJ2-7; tentatively, D is TRBD1 (5 bases). Trimming removed 7 bases at V and 7 bases at J, with 11 bases between. Germline CDR1 WSHSY, CDR2 SAAADI. The CDR3 loop spans 11 amino acids. The CDR3, as DNA: TGCGCCAGCACCCAGGGTGGTGAGCAGTACTTC. Translation gives CASTQGGEQYF.

The gene calls are TRBV6-6 and TRBJ1-2, with D possibly being TRBD1 (5 bases). Trimming took 5 bases from V and 4 from J, leaving 14 bases between them. Germline values: CDR1 MNHNY, CDR2 SVGAGI (reference sequence). The CDR3 covers 14 residues. This CDR3 reads CASSHSGAAYGYTF. The CDR3 DNA follows: TGTGCCAGCAGTCATAGCGGGGCTGCCTATGGCTACACCTTC.

V usage is TRBV6-1 and J usage is TRBJ2-3; 8 bases line up with TRBD2. The CDR3 has 15 residues. The germline V gene encodes CDR1 MNHNS and CDR2 SASEGT. The trim removed 7 bases at V and 5 bases at J, leaving 11 bases unmatched. CDR3 sequence reads: CASKEGIAGQDTQYF. CDR3 coding DNA: TGTGCCAGCAAGGAGGGAATAGCGGGACAAGATACGCAGTATTTT.

This chain connects TRBV10-3 to TRBJ2-4; the match to TRBD1 covers 7 bases. CDR3 length: 15 amino acids. CDR1 is ENHRY, CDR2 SYGVKD, per germline. The trim removed 5 bases at V and 3 bases at J, leaving 7 bases unmatched. This CDR3 reads CAISNVTGVKNIQYF. The DNA of the CDR3 is TGTGCCATCAGTAACGTTACAGGGGTCAAAAACATTCAGTACTTC.

The chain employs TRBV27 and TRBJ1-5; no clear D gene. CDR1 MNHEY and CDR2 SMNVEV come from the germline V gene (reference sequence). The V end was cut by 6 bases, the J end by 9 bases, with 15 bases between. The CDR3 length is 13 residues. For the CDR3, the DNA is TGTGCCAGCAGCCGCAACTCCCTAGGGCCCCAGCATTTT. Amino acids: CASSRNSLGPQHF.

The CDR3 DNA follows: TGTGCCAGCAGCGTAGCTCCGGCCAGGGCTGGAAACACCATATATTTT. Amino acids: CASSVAPARAGNTIYF. The rearrangement links TRBV9 to TRBJ1-3; D is possibly TRBD1 (5 bases). Germline-derived CDR1 and CDR2 are SGDLS and YYNGEE. V shed 0 bases and J shed 2 bases, with 12 bases lying between them. The CDR3 totals 16 residues.

The chain has TRBV7-9 and TRBJ2-1, with D perhaps TRBD1 (6 bases). The CDR3 extends over 15 amino acids. Trimming stripped 0 bases from V and 2 bases from J, with 8 bases between. Germline V gene lookup returns CDR1 SEHNR and CDR2 FQNEAQ (reference sequence). This CDR3 reads CASSLAGTTYNEQFF. The CDR3 nucleotides are TGTGCCAGCAGCTTAGCGGGGACAACCTACAATGAGCAGTTCTTC.

The chain has TRBV30 and TRBJ1-1; 8 nucleotides line up with TRBD1. CDR1 and CDR2 from the germline V gene are GTSNPN and SVGIG (reference sequence). Losses at the gene ends were 0 bases for V and 1 base for J; bases not matched to a gene: 4. The CDR3 extends over 15 amino acids. CDR3 in amino acids: CAWSVSDRENTEAFF. The CDR3 nucleotides read TGTGCCTGGAGTGTTTCGGACAGGGAGAACACTGAAGCTTTCTTT. Based on the CDR3 plus reference TRBV30 and TRBJ1-1, the full variable domain is SQTIHQWPATLVQPVGSPLSLECTVEGTSNPNLYWYRQAAGRGLQLLFYSVGIGQISSEVPQNLSASRPQDRQFILSSKKLLLSDSGFYLCAWSVSDRENTEAFFGQGTRLTVV.

This clone was detected a few times. The rearrangement links TRBV29-1 to TRBJ2-7, with 7 bases that match TRBD1. The V gene end was trimmed by 5 bases and the J gene end by 7 bases; junction bases not matched to a gene: 11. Per the germline V gene, CDR1 is SQVTM and CDR2 is ANQGSEA. The CDR3 runs to 13 residues. CDR3 loop: CSVSQQGSGEQYF. The CDR3 DNA is TGCAGCGTTTCCCAACAGGGGTCGGGAGAGCAGTACTTC.

This rearrangement joins TRBV4-3 to TRBJ2-1; 12 nucleotides match TRBD2. V was pared by 4 bases and J by 7 bases, with 11 bases of the junction left unmatched. The CDR3 runs to 17 residues. Per germline, CDR1 LGHNA and CDR2 YSLEER. The CDR3 sequence is CASSLRGLAGGHNEQFF. In nucleotides, the CDR3 is TGCGCCAGCAGCCTCCGGGGGCTAGCGGGGGGGCATAATGAGCAGTTCTTC.

The V gene is TRBV5-1, the J gene TRBJ2-1; a possible D gene is TRBD1 (5 bases). This CDR3 has 15 amino acids. Germline CDR1 and CDR2: SGHRS and YFSETQ. Trimming took off 5 bases at V and 0 bases at J, with 12 bases between the two ends. In DNA form, the CDR3 reads TGCGCCAGCAGAGACAGTACCCCCTCCTACAATGAGCAGTTCTTC. Protein: CASRDSTPSYNEQFF.

This clone was seen once. The J gene is TRBJ2-5, the V gene TRBV6-1; 8 bases are shared with TRBD2. Unmatched junction bases numbered 8, after V lost 7 bases and J lost 1 base. In germline, CDR1 is MNHNS, CDR2 SASEGT. The CDR3 runs 15 residues. The CDR3 region is CASIPSGGTQETQYF. The CDR3 bases are TGTGCCAGCATTCCCAGCGGGGGCACCCAAGAGACCCAGTACTTC.

The rearrangement uses TRBV10-3 and TRBJ2-7, with TRBD1 as a possible D gene (6 bases). This CDR3 spans 13 amino acids. Germline CDR1 and CDR2: ENHRY and SYGVKD. Trimming removed 4 bases at V and 0 bases at J, with 7 bases between. In DNA, the CDR3 is TGTGCCATCAGTGGGACAGTCTCCTACGAGCAGTACTTC. This gives the protein CAISGTVSYEQYF.

The gene calls are TRBV10-3 and TRBJ1-6, with 7 bases lining up with TRBD1. The V segment lost 3 bases and the J segment 5 bases; nucleotides outside the gene matches: 1. The CDR3 sequence is 14 residues long. CDR1 is ENHRY, CDR2 SYGVKD, per germline. The CDR3 DNA follows: TGTGCCATCAGTGACGGGACAGATAATTCACCCCTCCACTTT. Protein product: CAISDGTDNSPLHF.

This chain connects TRBV18 to TRBJ2-1, with 8 bases that match TRBD1. With V trimmed by 3 bases and J by 6 bases, 10 bases remained unmatched. CDR1 and CDR2 from the germline V gene are KGHSH and LQKENI. This CDR3 has 16 amino acids. Written as DNA, the CDR3 is TGTGCCAGCTCACCCTGGGTTAGCGGACAGGGCAATGAGCAGTTCTTC. It encodes CASSPWVSGQGNEQFF.